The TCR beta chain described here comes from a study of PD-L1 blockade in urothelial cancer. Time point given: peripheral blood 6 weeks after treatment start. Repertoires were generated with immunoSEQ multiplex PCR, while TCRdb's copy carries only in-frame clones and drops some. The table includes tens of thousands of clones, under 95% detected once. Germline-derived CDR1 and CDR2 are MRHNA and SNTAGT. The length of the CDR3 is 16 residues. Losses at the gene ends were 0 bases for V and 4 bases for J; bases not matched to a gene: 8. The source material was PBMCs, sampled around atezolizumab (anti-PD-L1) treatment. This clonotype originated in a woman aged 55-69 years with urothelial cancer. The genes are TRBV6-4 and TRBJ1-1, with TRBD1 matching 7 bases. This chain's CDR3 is CASSDSGTATRTEAFF. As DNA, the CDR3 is TGTGCCAGCAGTGACTCGGGGACAGCTACCCGCACTGAAGCTTTCTTT.